Below, 31 T cell receptor beta chains from the same sample are listed, as sequenced in a study of T cell responses to AZD1222 COVID-19 vaccine. Clones were read by immunoSEQ multiplex PCR, and TCRdb kept only the in-frame ones, dropping some. Of about 73,000 clones listed, about 91% are singletons. Here the sequenced sample was peripheral blood, taken 28 days after the second AZD1222 dose. These receptors were collected from an adult who received the AZD1222 COVID-19 vaccine.

The gene calls are TRBV19 and TRBJ2-2, with TRBD2 matching 8 bases. This CDR3 has 17 residues. V lost 3 bases to trimming and J lost 4 bases; unmatched junction nucleotides: 10. CDR1 is LNHDA and CDR2 is SQIVND in the germline V gene (reference sequence). The CDR3, as DNA: TGTGCCAGTAGTATCCGGAGCGGGAGTGGGGGCACCGGGGAGCTGTTTTTT. It is translated as CASSIRSGSGGTGELFF.

V gene TRBV28 combines with J gene TRBJ2-7; 10 bases fit TRBD2. The trim removed 5 bases at V and 0 bases at J, leaving 7 bases unmatched. CDR1 is MDHEN, CDR2 SYDVKM, per germline. The CDR3 is 16 residues long. CDR3: CASSPHVAGGSYEQYF. As DNA, the CDR3 is TGTGCCAGCAGTCCCCATGTAGCGGGGGGCTCCTACGAGCAGTACTTC.

The J gene is TRBJ2-3, the V gene TRBV19, with D maybe TRBD2 (6 bases). V was shortened by 6 bases and J by 2 bases, with 18 bases between the two germline ends. The CDR3 covers 16 residues. Looked up from germline, CDR1 is LNHDA and CDR2 is SQIVND (reference sequence). The CDR3 DNA reads as TGTGCCAGTAGCAAGGACCTGGGGGGATCCACAGATACGCAGTATTTT. Protein sequence: CASSKDLGGSTDTQYF.

V and J are TRBV6-2 or TRBV6-3 and TRBJ2-4; 8 bases are shared with TRBD2. With V trimmed by 4 bases and J by 2 bases, 16 bases remained unmatched. The V gene's germline CDR1 is MNHEY and CDR2 SVGEGT. The CDR3 has 19 amino acids. CDR3 loop: CASSSPAAGGLRTKNIQYF. The CDR3 nucleotides are TGTGCCAGCAGTTCCCCCGCCGCGGGAGGACTGCGGACCAAAAACATTCAGTACTTC.

The gene calls are TRBV9 and TRBJ1-1; tentatively, D is TRBD1 (5 bases). Germline CDR1 reads SGDLS; CDR2 reads YYNGEE. Trimming left V 0 bases short and J 3 bases short, with 15 bases between. The CDR3 is made up of 16 amino acids. The CDR3 is CASSVELAGRDTEAFF. CDR3 nucleotide sequence: TGTGCCAGCAGCGTAGAACTAGCAGGGAGGGACACTGAAGCTTTCTTT.

In its sample, this clone was seen once. This chain connects TRBV19 to TRBJ2-1, with D perhaps given as TRBD1 or TRBD2 (5 bases each). Deletions cut 7 bases from V and 10 bases from J, with 23 bases between. CDR3 size: 15 residues. Per the germline V gene, CDR1 is LNHDA and CDR2 is SQIVND (reference sequence). The CDR3 here is CASTPPRDPHEEQFF. CDR3 coding DNA: TGTGCCAGTACCCCCCCCCGGGACCCCCATGAGGAGCAGTTCTTC. Complete variable domain (other parts from reference TRBV19 and TRBJ2-1): DGGITQSPKYLFRKEGQNVTLSCEQNLNHDAMYWYRQDPGQGLRLIYYSQIVNDFQKGDIAEGYSVSREKKESFPLTVTSAQKNPTAFYLCASTPPRDPHEEQFFGPGTRLTVL.

The gene calls are TRBV11-3 and TRBJ2-5; D is ambiguous. Germline-derived CDR1 and CDR2 are SGHNT and YENEEA. V was pared by 5 bases and J by 5 bases, with 15 bases between. This CDR3 is built from 14 residues. CDR3 nucleotide sequence: TGTGCCAGCAGCCCAGATAGCACCCAGGAGACCCAGTACTTC. Protein sequence: CASSPDSTQETQYF.

The genes are TRBV24-1 and TRBJ1-5; D not certain. The CDR3 is 14 amino acids. CDR1 is KGHDR and CDR2 is SFDVKD in the germline V gene. Deletions cut 4 bases from V and 5 bases from J, with 11 bases between. The CDR3 nucleotides read TGTGCCACCAGTGACTCCGGCCCTGATCAGCCCCAGCATTTT. This encodes CATSDSGPDQPQHF.

The chain is built from TRBV7-2 and TRBJ1-6; 11 bases agree with TRBD1. Germline CDR1 and CDR2: SGHTA and FQGNSA. The CDR3 is 14 residues long. V trimming: 10 bases; J trimming: 9 bases; junction bases outside the gene matches: 8. DNA of the CDR3: TGTGCCACAGGATGGGACAGGGGGGGTTCACCCCTCCACTTT. The encoded protein is CATGWDRGGSPLHF.

The chain is built from TRBV4-3 and TRBJ2-7; 8 bases agree with TRBD1. Germline CDR1 LGHNA, CDR2 YSLEER. The CDR3 length is 16 residues. V trimming: 2 bases; J trimming: 1 base; junction bases outside the gene matches: 7. The CDR3 loop is CASSQFAGGGSYEQYF. In nucleotides, the CDR3 is TGCGCCAGCAGCCAATTTGCAGGGGGCGGATCCTACGAGCAGTACTTC.

The CDR3 coding sequence is TGTGCCAGCAGCCCCGGTGGTCGGGGAGAAGCTTTCTTT. Its protein product is CASSPGGRGEAFF. The chain is built from TRBV11-2 and TRBJ1-1; D not resolved. From germline, CDR1 is SGHAT and CDR2 FQNNGV. Trimming removed 5 bases at V and 8 bases at J, with 15 bases between. There are 13 residues in the CDR3.

The count of this clone is one. The chain couples TRBV19 to TRBJ2-3; TRBD2 is a possible D gene (6 bases). This CDR3 contains 16 residues. Germline loops: CDR1 LNHDA, CDR2 SQIVND (reference sequence). Trimming took off 3 bases at V and 0 bases at J, with 13 bases between the two ends. CDR3 nucleotides: TGTGCCAGTAGTATCGTCGGCGGGGTTAGCACAGATACGCAGTATTTT. Translated: CASSIVGGVSTDTQYF.

The genes are TRBV19 and TRBJ1-1; D not certain. CDR1 is LNHDA, CDR2 SQIVND, per germline (reference sequence). The CDR3 has 13 residues. Trimming left V 4 bases short and J 4 bases short, with 10 bases between. The CDR3 coding sequence is TGTGCCAGTAGTAACGTACGGGGCACTGAAGCTTTCTTT. This translates into CASSNVRGTEAFF.

This clone was seen a few times. The chain combines TRBV29-1 with TRBJ1-3; D is unclear. This CDR3 is 14 amino acids long. Trimming pared 3 bases from V and 4 bases from J, leaving 13 bases between. CDR1 SQVTM and CDR2 ANQGSEA come from the germline V gene. The CDR3 sequence is CSVESGSAGNTIYF. Here the CDR3 DNA reads TGCAGCGTTGAGTCGGGCAGCGCAGGAAACACCATATATTTT.

The chain is built from TRBV5-1 and TRBJ2-1, with TRBD2 matching over 9 bases. Germline CDR1 is SGHRS and CDR2 is YFSETQ. V was pared by 4 bases and J by 6 bases, with 8 bases of the junction left unmatched. This CDR3 spans 15 amino acids. CDR3 sequence reads: CASSDPSGKSNEQFF. Written as DNA, the CDR3 is TGCGCCAGCAGCGATCCTAGCGGGAAAAGCAATGAGCAGTTCTTC.

The CDR3 DNA follows: TGTGCCAGTAGTACCCAGGACTCCGTAGGTGGCTACACCTTC. Amino acid sequence: CASSTQDSVGGYTF. The rearrangement links TRBV19 to TRBJ1-2; no reliable D call. V was trimmed by 4 bases and J by 7 bases, leaving 16 bases between them. Germline V CDR1 and CDR2: LNHDA, SQIVND (reference sequence). The CDR3 loop spans 14 amino acids.

The V call is TRBV6-5, the J call TRBJ1-4; D uncertain. V was pared by 6 bases and J by 5 bases, with 13 bases between. Germline values: CDR1 MNHEY, CDR2 SVGAGI. The CDR3 has 14 amino acids. CDR3 in DNA: TGTGCCAGCAGCCCCTTAAGAACCAATGAAAAACTGTTTTTT. Protein sequence: CASSPLRTNEKLFF.

The chain combines TRBV11-3 with TRBJ2-5; the D gene is possibly TRBD2 (5 bases). CDR1 is SGHNT and CDR2 is YENEEA in the germline V gene. Trimming shortened V by 4 bases and J by 7 bases, and 16 bases separated the two germline ends. The CDR3 has 14 amino acids. This CDR3 reads CASSSVGVTGTQYF. The CDR3 DNA follows: TGTGCCAGCAGCTCCGTCGGGGTTACGGGGACCCAGTACTTC.

This rearrangement joins TRBV6-5 to TRBJ2-5; possibly TRBD1 or TRBD2 for D (5 bases each). The CDR3 runs to 12 residues. In germline, CDR1 is MNHEY, CDR2 SVGAGI. Deletions cut 11 bases from V and 2 bases from J, with 12 bases between. The CDR3 region has the DNA TGTGCCGCTGGGACGGCTCAAGAGACCCAGTACTTC. Translated, it gives CAAGTAQETQYF.

This clone was recorded once. The chain carries TRBV28 and TRBJ2-7, with D possibly called TRBD1 or TRBD2 (6 bases each). CDR1 is MDHEN and CDR2 is SYDVKM in the germline V gene. The CDR3 runs to 14 residues. V gave up 7 bases and J gave up 4 bases, with 17 bases separating them. The CDR3 region is CASTLGGTSYEQYF. The CDR3 DNA sequence: TGTGCCAGCACCCTAGGGGGGACCTCTTACGAGCAGTACTTC.

The J gene is TRBJ2-1, the V gene TRBV29-1; 7 bases agree with TRBD2. This CDR3 has 13 residues. Germline V CDR1 and CDR2: SQVTM, ANQGSEA. V was pared by 4 bases and J by 2 bases, with 2 bases of the junction left unmatched. The CDR3 sequence is CSVGGLTYNEQFF. CDR3 in DNA: TGCAGCGTTGGGGGACTAACCTACAATGAGCAGTTCTTC.

This sequence joins TRBV7-2 and TRBJ2-7; unclear D gene. The CDR3 totals 14 residues. Germline V gives CDR1 SGHTA, CDR2 FQGNSA. V was cut by 1 base and J by 2 bases, with 9 bases left in between. The CDR3 sequence is CASSLGGGPYEQYF. CDR3 DNA sequence: TGTGCCAGCAGCTTAGGCGGTGGTCCCTACGAGCAGTACTTC.

This sequence joins TRBV7-2 and TRBJ1-1; perhaps TRBD1 as D (5 bases). CDR3 size: 16 residues. Germline loops: CDR1 SGHTA, CDR2 FQGNSA. V was pared by 2 bases and J by 0 bases, with 13 bases between. CDR3 loop: CASSLQGARMNTEAFF. Written as DNA, the CDR3 is TGTGCCAGCAGCTTACAAGGGGCGAGAATGAACACTGAAGCTTTCTTT.

The chain links TRBV5-6 to TRBJ2-7; 7 bases are a match to TRBD1. Germline CDR1 is SGHDT and CDR2 is YYEEEE. The CDR3 is 15 residues long. With 4 bases clipped from V and 1 base from J, the junction kept 8 bases outside the gene matches. The CDR3 region has the DNA TGTGCCAGCAGCGGGCGGACAGGCCATTCCTACGAGCAGTACGTC. This encodes CASSGRTGHSYEQYV.

J is TRBJ1-3 and V is TRBV7-2; D uncertain. Per germline, CDR1 SGHTA and CDR2 FQGNSA. The CDR3 length is 15 residues. V dropped 4 bases and J dropped 0 bases, with 10 bases sitting between them. In DNA, the CDR3 is TGTGCCAGCAGCTCGCCACAGAGCTCTGGAAACACCATATATTTT. Translating it yields CASSSPQSSGNTIYF. Together with reference TRBV7-2 and TRBJ1-3, the CDR3 gives the full variable domain: GAGVSQSPSNKVTEKGKDVELRCDPISGHTALYWYRQSLGQGLEFLIYFQGNSAPDKSGLPSDRFSAERTGGSVSTLTIQRTQQEDSAVYLCASSSPQSSGNTIYFGEGSWLTVV.

CDR3: CASSFAVVGGFGYTF. In DNA, the CDR3 is TGTGCCAGCAGCTTCGCCGTTGTGGGGGGATTTGGCTACACCTTC. The chain joins TRBV9 to TRBJ1-2; the D gene is possibly TRBD1 (5 bases). Trimming shortened V by 4 bases and J by 7 bases, and 20 bases separated the two germline ends. This CDR3 is built from 15 residues. CDR1 is SGDLS, CDR2 YYNGEE, per germline.

This chain connects TRBV5-1 to TRBJ2-2, with 10 positions matching TRBD1. V lost 2 bases to trimming and J lost 7 bases; unmatched junction nucleotides: 5. The CDR3 covers 15 residues. Germline CDR1 SGHRS, CDR2 YFSETQ. The CDR3 is CASSFDRGHGGELFF. CDR3 nucleotide sequence: TGCGCCAGCAGCTTCGACAGGGGGCACGGCGGGGAGCTGTTTTTT.

The J gene is TRBJ2-6, the V gene TRBV9; perhaps D is TRBD1 or TRBD2 (5 bases each). The ends were cut back, 0 bases at V and 3 bases at J, with 22 bases in the middle. The CDR3 totals 20 residues. The V gene's germline CDR1 is SGDLS and CDR2 YYNGEE. This CDR3 is CASSVAHHRDPPHGANVLTF. The CDR3 region has the DNA TGTGCCAGCAGCGTAGCGCATCACCGGGACCCCCCCCATGGGGCCAACGTCCTGACTTTC.

This clone was recorded a few times. V and J are TRBV24-1 and TRBJ2-1, with D unresolved. The length of the CDR3 is 16 residues. Trimming left V 7 bases short and J 3 bases short, with 18 bases between. Germline-derived CDR1 and CDR2 are KGHDR and SFDVKD. This chain's CDR3 is CATSPTDPGRYNEQFF. Written as DNA, the CDR3 is TGTGCCACCAGCCCGACGGATCCCGGGCGCTACAATGAGCAGTTCTTC.

V and J are TRBV4-1 and TRBJ1-4; D is unresolved. CDR1 MGHRA and CDR2 YSYEKL come from the germline V gene. This CDR3 is built from 15 residues. V dropped 2 bases and J dropped 3 bases, with 10 bases sitting between them. The CDR3 nucleotides are TGCGCCAGCAGCCAATGGGGAACGTCTAATGAAAAACTGTTTTTT. It yields the protein CASSQWGTSNEKLFF.

This chain links TRBV30 with TRBJ1-5; 10 nucleotides align to TRBD1. The V and J ends lost 3 bases and 8 bases, in that order; junction bases with no gene match: 7. The CDR3 loop spans 14 amino acids. CDR1 and CDR2 from the germline V gene are GTSNPN and SVGIG (reference sequence). The CDR3 region has the DNA TGTGCCTGGAGCCCCCCGGGACAGGGGAAGCCCCAGCATTTT. Translation gives CAWSPPGQGKPQHF.